This record covers a single TCR beta chain. Its antigen is unknown. The data were obtained in a study of T cell repertoires in cytomegalovirus infection. Overall study context: TCR beta signatures that were public indicated CMV infection and matching HLA type.

The CDR3 sequence is 14 residues long. V was clipped by 5 bases and J by 5 bases, with 15 bases between them. CDR1 and CDR2 from the germline V gene are SEHNR and FQNEAQ (reference sequence). Study observations and caveats: Individuals carrying CMV plus the relevant HLA were identified by cumulative frequency of public TCR beta families.

TCRdb reprocessed the reads via MiXCR and lists one record per CDR3 protein. The repertoire holds fewer than 900,000 distinct CDR3 sequences, with about 27% as singletons. The J gene is TRBJ2-5, the V gene TRBV7-9; TRBD1 is a possible D gene (7 bases). Material: cultured CD8+ T cells from PBMCs, obtained from culture after CMV antigen stimulation. The source of this sequence is a human donor in good health (CMV status not recorded). Some clones in this sample may be carry-over from other donors' samples. CDR3 sequence: CASSPARGRETQYF. DNA of the CDR3: TGTGCCAGCAGCCCAGCCAGGGGGAGGGAGACCCAGTACTTC.